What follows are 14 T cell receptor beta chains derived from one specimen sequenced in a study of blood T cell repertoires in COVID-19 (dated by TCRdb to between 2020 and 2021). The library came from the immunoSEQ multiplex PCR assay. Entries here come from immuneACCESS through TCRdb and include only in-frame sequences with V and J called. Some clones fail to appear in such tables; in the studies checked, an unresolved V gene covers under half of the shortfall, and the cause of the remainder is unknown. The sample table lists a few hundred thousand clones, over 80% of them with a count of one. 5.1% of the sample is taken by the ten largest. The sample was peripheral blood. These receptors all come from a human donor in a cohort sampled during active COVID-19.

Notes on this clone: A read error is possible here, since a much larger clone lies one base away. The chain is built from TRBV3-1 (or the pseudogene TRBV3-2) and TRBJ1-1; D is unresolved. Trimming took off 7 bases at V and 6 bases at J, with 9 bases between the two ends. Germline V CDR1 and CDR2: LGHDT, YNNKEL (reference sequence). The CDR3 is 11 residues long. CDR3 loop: CASKEGAEAFF. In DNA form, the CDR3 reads TGTGCCAGCAAGGAGGGAGCTGAAGCTTTCTTT.

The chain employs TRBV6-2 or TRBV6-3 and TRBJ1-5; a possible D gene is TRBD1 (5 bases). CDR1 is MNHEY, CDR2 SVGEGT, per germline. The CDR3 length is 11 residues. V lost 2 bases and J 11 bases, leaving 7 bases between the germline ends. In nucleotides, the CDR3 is TGTGCCAGCAGTTACCGGGGGACCCAGCATTTT. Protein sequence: CASSYRGTQHF.

The DNA for the CDR3 is TGTGCCAGCAGTCCCCGGGAACGGCTGACGGAAGCTTTCTTT. This encodes CASSPRERLTEAFF. The V call is TRBV27, the J call TRBJ1-1; D not resolved. The length of the CDR3 is 14 residues. The V end was cut by 5 bases, the J end by 8 bases, with 18 bases between. The germline gives CDR1 MNHEY, CDR2 SMNVEV (reference sequence).

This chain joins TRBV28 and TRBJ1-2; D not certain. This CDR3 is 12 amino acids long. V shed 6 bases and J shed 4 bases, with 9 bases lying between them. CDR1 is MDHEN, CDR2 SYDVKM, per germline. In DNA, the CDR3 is TGTGCCAGCAGGTCAGGCCCCTATGGCTACACCTTC. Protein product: CASRSGPYGYTF.

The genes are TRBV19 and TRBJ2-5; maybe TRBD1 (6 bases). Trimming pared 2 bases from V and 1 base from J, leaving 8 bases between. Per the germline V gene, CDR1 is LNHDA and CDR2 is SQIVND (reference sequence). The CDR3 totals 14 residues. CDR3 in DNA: TGTGCCAGTAGTATACGGGACACCCAAGAGACCCAGTACTTC. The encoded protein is CASSIRDTQETQYF. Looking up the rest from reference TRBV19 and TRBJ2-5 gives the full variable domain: DGGITQSPKYLFRKEGQNVTLSCEQNLNHDAMYWYRQDPGQGLRLIYYSQIVNDFQKGDIAEGYSVSREKKESFPLTVTSAQKNPTAFYLCASSIRDTQETQYFGPGTRLLVL.

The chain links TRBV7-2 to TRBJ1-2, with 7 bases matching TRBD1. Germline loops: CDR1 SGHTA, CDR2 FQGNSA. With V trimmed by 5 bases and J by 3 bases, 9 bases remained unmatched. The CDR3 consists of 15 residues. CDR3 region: CASSARQGLYYGYTF. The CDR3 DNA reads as TGTGCCAGCAGCGCACGACAGGGACTGTACTATGGCTACACCTTC.

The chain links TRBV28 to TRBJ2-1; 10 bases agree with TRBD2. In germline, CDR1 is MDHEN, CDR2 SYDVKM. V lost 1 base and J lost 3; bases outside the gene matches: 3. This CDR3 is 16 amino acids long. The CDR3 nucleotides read TGTGCCAGCAGTTTATTGCCTAGCGGGAGCTACAATGAGCAGTTCTTC. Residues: CASSLLPSGSYNEQFF.

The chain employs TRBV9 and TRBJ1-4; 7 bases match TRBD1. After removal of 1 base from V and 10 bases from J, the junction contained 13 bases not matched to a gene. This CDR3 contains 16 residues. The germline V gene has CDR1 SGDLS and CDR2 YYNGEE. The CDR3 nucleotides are TGTGCCAGCAGCGTAAACAGGGACAGTGAGGACGGAAAACTGTTTTTT. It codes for CASSVNRDSEDGKLFF.

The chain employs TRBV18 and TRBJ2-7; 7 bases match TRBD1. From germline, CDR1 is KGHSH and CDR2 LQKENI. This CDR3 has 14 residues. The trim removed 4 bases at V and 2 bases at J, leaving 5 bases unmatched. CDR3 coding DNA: TGTGCCAGCTCACAAGTAGGACAGGCCTACGAGCAGTACTTC. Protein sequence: CASSQVGQAYEQYF. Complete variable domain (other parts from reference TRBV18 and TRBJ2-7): NAGVMQNPRHLVRRRGQEARLRCSPMKGHSHVYWYRQLPEEGLKFMVYLQKENIIDESGMPKERFSAEFPKEGPSILRIQQVVRGDSAAYFCASSQVGQAYEQYFGPGTRLTVT.

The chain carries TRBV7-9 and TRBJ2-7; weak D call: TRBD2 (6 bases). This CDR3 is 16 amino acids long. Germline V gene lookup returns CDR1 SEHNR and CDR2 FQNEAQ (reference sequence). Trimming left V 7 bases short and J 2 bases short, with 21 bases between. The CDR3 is CASNPSPGLGPYEQYF. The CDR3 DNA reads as TGTGCCAGCAACCCATCACCGGGACTGGGTCCCTACGAGCAGTACTTC. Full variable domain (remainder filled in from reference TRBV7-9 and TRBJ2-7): DTGVSQNPRHKITKRGQNVTFRCDPISEHNRLYWYRQTLGQGPEFLTYFQNEAQLEKSRLLSDRFSAERPKGSFSTLEIQRTEQGDSAMYLCASNPSPGLGPYEQYFGPGTRLTVT.

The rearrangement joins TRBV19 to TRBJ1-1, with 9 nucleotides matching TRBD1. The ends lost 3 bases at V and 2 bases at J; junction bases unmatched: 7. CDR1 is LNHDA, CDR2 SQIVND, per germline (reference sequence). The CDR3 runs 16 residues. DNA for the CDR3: TGTGCCAGTAGTATCATGACAGGGGGAACAAACACTGAAGCTTTCTTT. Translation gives CASSIMTGGTNTEAFF.

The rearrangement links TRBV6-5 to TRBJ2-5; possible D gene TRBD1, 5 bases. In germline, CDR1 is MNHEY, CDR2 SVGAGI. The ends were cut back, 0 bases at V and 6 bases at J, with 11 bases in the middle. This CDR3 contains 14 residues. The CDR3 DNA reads TGTGCCAGCAGTTACTCCCCTAACAGGAAGACCCAGTACTTC. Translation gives CASSYSPNRKTQYF.

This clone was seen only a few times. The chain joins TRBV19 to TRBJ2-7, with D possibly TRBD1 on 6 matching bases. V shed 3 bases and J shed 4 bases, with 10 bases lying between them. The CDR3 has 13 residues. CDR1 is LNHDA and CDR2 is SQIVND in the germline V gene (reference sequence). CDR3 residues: CASSIMQGYEQYF. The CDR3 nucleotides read TGTGCCAGTAGTATTATGCAGGGGTACGAGCAGTACTTC.

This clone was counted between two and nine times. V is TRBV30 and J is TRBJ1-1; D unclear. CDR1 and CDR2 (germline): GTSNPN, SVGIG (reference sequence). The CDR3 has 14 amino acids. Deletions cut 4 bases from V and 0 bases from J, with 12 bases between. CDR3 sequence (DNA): TGTGCCTGGATCCTGAGGCGGTTGAACACTGAAGCTTTCTTT. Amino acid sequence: CAWILRRLNTEAFF.